These 16 T cell receptor beta chains share one sample of origin, sequenced in a study of cytomegalovirus exposure and HLA in healthy donors. The PCR had 60 Vbeta and 13 Jbeta primers. Method: immunoSEQ multiplex PCR; TCRdb's copy keeps in-frame clones and lacks some. This sample has approximately 220,000 clones; roughly 80% occur once, and the top ten carry 15% to 19%. The sequenced sample consisted of PBMCs. The receptors shown here come from a man between 40 and 49 years old in good health and CMV-seronegative.

This chain links TRBV28 with TRBJ1-2, with D perhaps matching TRBD1 (5 bases). V shed 6 bases and J shed 0 bases, with 8 bases lying between them. Germline V gene lookup returns CDR1 MDHEN and CDR2 SYDVKM. The CDR3 is 13 residues long. CDR3 DNA sequence: TGTGCCAGCAGCGGGGGAGCTAACTATGGCTACACCTTC. Translated: CASSGGANYGYTF.

In this sample, this clone turned up a few times. The chain links TRBV19 to TRBJ2-7, with D possibly matching TRBD1 (5 bases). With 6 bases removed from V and 2 bases from J, the gap between germline ends came to 11 bases. CDR1 is LNHDA and CDR2 is SQIVND in the germline V gene (reference sequence). This CDR3 contains 13 residues. The CDR3 coding sequence is TGTGCCAGTAGCAACAGGCCGGCCTACGAGCAGTACTTC. Protein sequence: CASSNRPAYEQYF.

The gene calls are TRBV6-1 and TRBJ2-7; TRBD1 might be the D (5 bases). The V and J ends lost 4 bases and 3 bases respectively, with 7 bases between them. Per germline, CDR1 MNHNS and CDR2 SASEGT. This CDR3 region has 12 residues. The CDR3, as DNA: TGTGCCAGCAGTGGGACACACTACGAGCAGTACTTC. The encoded protein is CASSGTHYEQYF.

The CDR3 nucleotides read TGTGCTAGTGGTACTATAACAGGGGGCATTAACACTGAAGCTTTCTTT. Amino acids: CASGTITGGINTEAFF. This chain uses TRBV12-5 with TRBJ1-1; 9 bases fit TRBD1. V shed 5 bases, J shed 2 bases, and the junction held 9 bases outside the gene matches. The CDR3 contains 16 residues. Germline assignment: CDR1 LGHNT and CDR2 FRNRAP.

V gene TRBV7-7 combines with J gene TRBJ1-5; D uncertain. The ends were cut back, 4 bases at V and 0 bases at J, with 19 bases in the middle. Germline V CDR1 and CDR2: SSHAT, FNYEAQ (reference sequence). CDR3 length: 18 amino acids. CDR3 region: CASSWCIRTGDSNQPQHF. In nucleotides, the CDR3 is TGTGCCAGCAGCTGGTGTATAAGGACTGGGGATAGCAATCAGCCCCAGCATTTT.

The gene calls are TRBV6-5 and TRBJ2-7; 9 bases are shared with TRBD1. After removal of 6 bases from V and 3 bases from J, the junction contained 6 bases not matched to a gene. CDR1 is MNHEY, CDR2 SVGAGI, per germline. This CDR3 spans 14 amino acids. The CDR3 reads CASSRRQGVYEQYF. Here the CDR3 DNA reads TGTGCCAGCAGCCGTAGACAGGGGGTCTACGAGCAGTACTTC.

The gene calls are TRBV27 and TRBJ1-2; 10 bases align to TRBD1. Trimming removed 5 bases from V and 4 bases from J; junction bases left unmatched: 16. This CDR3 region has 18 residues. The V gene's germline CDR1 is MNHEY and CDR2 SMNVEV (reference sequence). Here the CDR3 reads CASSPGTGDSPNGYGYTF. CDR3 nucleotide sequence: TGTGCCAGCAGTCCCGGGACAGGGGACTCCCCGAACGGCTATGGCTACACCTTC.

The J gene is TRBJ1-2, the V gene TRBV2; 7 positions agree with TRBD1. The CDR3 sequence is 13 residues long. CDR1 and CDR2 from the germline V gene are SNHLY and FYNNEI. The V gene end was trimmed by 11 bases and the J gene end by 4 bases; junction bases not matched to a gene: 10. CDR3 DNA sequence: TGTGCCGGAACTCCGGGACAGTTCTATGGCTACACCTTC. It encodes CAGTPGQFYGYTF.

This clone has a handful of counts. The chain links TRBV5-1 to TRBJ1-1, with TRBD1 identical over 10 bases. CDR1 is SGHRS and CDR2 is YFSETQ in the germline V gene. The CDR3 spans 17 residues. J lost 1 base, V lost 0 bases, and 6 bases had no gene match. The CDR3 sequence: CASSLVGTGAQNTEAFF. The DNA for the CDR3 is TGCGCCAGCAGCTTGGTGGGGACAGGGGCACAGAACACTGAAGCTTTCTTT.

The V and J genes are TRBV10-3 and TRBJ2-5, with TRBD2 matching 7 bases. This CDR3 is built from 15 residues. The trim removed 0 bases at V and 7 bases at J, leaving 8 bases unmatched. The germline V gene has CDR1 ENHRY and CDR2 SYGVKD. The CDR3 is CAISESTGGEGTQYF. The CDR3 nucleotides are TGTGCCATCAGTGAGTCGACGGGGGGTGAAGGGACCCAGTACTTC.

This clone was seen more than once but under ten times. The V call is TRBV7-6, the J call TRBJ2-1; 10 nucleotides match TRBD2. The trim removed 6 bases at V and 10 bases at J, leaving 6 bases unmatched. From germline, CDR1 is SGHVS and CDR2 FNYEAQ. The length of the CDR3 is 13 residues. As DNA, the CDR3 is TGTGCCAGCAGGAAAGCGGGGGGGCGCGAGCAGTTCTTC. Protein product: CASRKAGGREQFF.

The count of this clone is one. The rearrangement links TRBV6-4 to TRBJ2-3; D remains unclear. The germline V and J ends were trimmed by 3 bases and 0 bases, with 10 bases remaining between them. The CDR3 runs 15 residues. Germline assignment: CDR1 MRHNA and CDR2 SNTAGT. CDR3 protein: CASSEVASSTDTQYF. CDR3 nucleotide sequence: TGTGCCAGCAGTGAGGTGGCCTCCAGCACAGATACGCAGTATTTT.

V usage is TRBV14 and J usage is TRBJ2-1; a possible D gene is TRBD1 (5 bases). Trimming shortened V by 6 bases and J by 11 bases, and 11 bases separated the two germline ends. Germline loops: CDR1 SGHDN, CDR2 FVKESK. The CDR3 runs to 11 residues. CDR3 amino acids: CASRGDSQQFF. CDR3 bases: TGTGCCAGCAGGGGTGACAGCCAGCAGTTCTTC.

There are a few counts of this clone. V is TRBV19 and J is TRBJ2-2, with no clear D. Germline V lookup: CDR1 LNHDA, CDR2 SQIVND (reference sequence). The CDR3 has 13 amino acids. The V end lost 4 bases, the J end lost 7 bases, and 10 bases lay between the germline ends. CDR3 in DNA: TGTGCCAGTAGTACTACCCGTGGCGGGGAGCTGTTTTTT. Translation gives CASSTTRGGELFF.

The chain joins TRBV6-1 to TRBJ1-2; 8 bases align to TRBD1. Germline-derived CDR1 and CDR2 are MNHNS and SASEGT. Unmatched junction bases numbered 2, after V lost 1 base and J lost 4 bases. The CDR3 length is 14 residues. CDR3 coding DNA: TGTGCCAGCAGTGAAGGTACAGGGGGCTATGGCTACACCTTC. Its translation is CASSEGTGGYGYTF.

V gene TRBV4-3 combines with J gene TRBJ1-5; a weak D match, TRBD1 (5 bases). The CDR3 contains 18 residues. CDR1 is LGHNA and CDR2 is YSLEER in the germline V gene. Trimming removed 0 bases at V and 5 bases at J, with 20 bases between. CDR3 region: CASSQETKAVGLHQPQHF. CDR3 nucleotides: TGCGCCAGCAGCCAAGAAACAAAGGCGGTGGGACTGCATCAGCCCCAGCATTTT.